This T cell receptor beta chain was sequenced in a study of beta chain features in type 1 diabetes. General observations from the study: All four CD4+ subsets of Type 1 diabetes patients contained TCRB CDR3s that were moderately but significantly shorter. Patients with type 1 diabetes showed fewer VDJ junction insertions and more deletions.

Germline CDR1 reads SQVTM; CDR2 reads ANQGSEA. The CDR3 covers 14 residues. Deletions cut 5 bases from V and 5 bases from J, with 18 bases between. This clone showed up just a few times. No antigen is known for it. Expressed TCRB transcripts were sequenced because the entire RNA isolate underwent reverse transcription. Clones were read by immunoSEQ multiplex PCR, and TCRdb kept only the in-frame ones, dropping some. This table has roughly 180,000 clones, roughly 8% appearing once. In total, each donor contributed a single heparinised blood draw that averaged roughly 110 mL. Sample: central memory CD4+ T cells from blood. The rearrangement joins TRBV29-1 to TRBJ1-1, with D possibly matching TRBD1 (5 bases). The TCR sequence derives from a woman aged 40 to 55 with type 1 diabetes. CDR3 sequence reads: CSVMFPGLMTEAFF. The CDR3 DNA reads TGCAGCGTTATGTTCCCGGGACTGATGACTGAAGCTTTCTTT.